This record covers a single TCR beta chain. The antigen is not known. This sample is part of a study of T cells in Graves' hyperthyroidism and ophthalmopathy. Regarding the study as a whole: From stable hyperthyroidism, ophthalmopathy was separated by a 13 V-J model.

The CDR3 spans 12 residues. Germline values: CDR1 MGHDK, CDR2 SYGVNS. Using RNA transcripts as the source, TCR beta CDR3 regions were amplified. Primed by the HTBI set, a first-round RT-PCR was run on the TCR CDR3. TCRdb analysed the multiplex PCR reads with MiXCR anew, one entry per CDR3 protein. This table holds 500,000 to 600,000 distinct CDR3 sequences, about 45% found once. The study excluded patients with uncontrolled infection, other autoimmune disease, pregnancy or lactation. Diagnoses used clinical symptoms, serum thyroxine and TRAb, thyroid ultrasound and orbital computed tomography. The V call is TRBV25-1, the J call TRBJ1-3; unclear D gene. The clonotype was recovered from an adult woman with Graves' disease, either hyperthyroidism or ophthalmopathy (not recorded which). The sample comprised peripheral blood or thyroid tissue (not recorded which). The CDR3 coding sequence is TGTGCTATATACAGCTCTGGAAACACCATATATTTT. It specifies CAIYSSGNTIYF.